A selection of T cell receptor beta chains follows, all from one sample in a study of radiotherapy plus CTLA-4 blockade in lung cancer. Here immunoSEQ multiplex PCR was the method, and the copy in TCRdb shows in-frame clones only, minus some. The sample records approximately 72,000 clones, about 80% being singletons. The sample here was peripheral blood, taken from a patient treated with radiotherapy plus ipilimumab. These receptors were taken from a human donor with non-small cell lung cancer who had a complete response to radiotherapy plus ipilimumab. CDR3s include the opening cysteine and the closing phenylalanine or tryptophan. D genes are given only for firm matches. Only part of the rows carry a size: once, few, many, or a class if the clone is expanded.

TRBJ1-4,.,TRBV18,.,CASSPIATNEKLFF,TGTGCCAGCTCACCAATTGCAACTAATGAAAAACTGTTTTTT
TRBJ2-3,TRBD2,TRBV11-3,.,CASSLGLAGVGTDTQYF,TGTGCCAGCAGCTTAGGTCTAGCGGGAGTAGGAACAGATACGCAGTATTTT
TRBJ2-5,TRBD1,TRBV11-3,.,CASSLYNYRGRETQYF,TGTGCCAGCAGCTTATATAACTACAGGGGGAGGGAGACCCAGTACTTC
TRBJ2-3,.,TRBV11-2,.,CASSKERKRNTDTQYF,TGTGCCAGCAGCAAAGAGAGGAAGCGGAACACAGATACGCAGTATTTT
TRBJ2-1,.,TRBV20-1,.,CSVRRNEQFF,TGCAGTGTTCGCAGAAATGAGCAGTTCTTC
TRBJ1-5,.,TRBV19,few,CASSIGDQPQHF,TGTGCCAGTAGTATAGGGGATCAGCCCCAGCATTTT
TRBJ2-5,TRBD2,TRBV19,.,CASSIAGGQETQYF,TGTGCCAGTAGTATAGCGGGGGGTCAAGAGACCCAGTACTTC
TRBJ1-1,.,TRBV30,.,CAYPGPSNTEAFF,TGTGCCTATCCCGGACCCAGTAACACTGAAGCTTTCTTT
TRBJ1-2,TRBD1,TRBV2,.,CASSGTGGFGYTF,TGTGCCAGCAGTGGGACAGGGGGCTTCGGCTACACCTTC
TRBJ2-1,TRBD2,TRBV5-1,.,CASSLVAPGLAGGQGFF,TGCGCCAGCAGCTTGGTGGCCCCGGGACTAGCGGGGGGCCAGGGGTTCTTC
TRBJ2-1,TRBD1,TRBV28,.,CASNKGQGSNEQFF,TGTGCCAGCAATAAGGGACAGGGGTCCAATGAGCAGTTCTTC
TRBJ2-7,TRBD2,TRBV9,.,CASSAGLAFEQYF,TGTGCCAGCAGCGCGGGACTAGCGTTCGAGCAGTACTTC
TRBJ2-6,.,TRBV7-9,.,CARGDGLSGANVLTF,TGTGCCAGGGGGGACGGACTCTCTGGGGCCAACGTCCTGACTTTC
TRBJ1-5,TRBD1,TRBV29-1,.,CSVVLGGSGSNQPQHF,TGCAGCGTTGTATTAGGGGGCTCAGGAAGCAATCAGCCCCAGCATTTT
TRBJ1-5,TRBD1,TRBV5-1,few,CASSLDGQGNQPQHF,TGCGCCAGCAGCTTGGACGGACAGGGAAATCAGCCCCAGCATTTT
TRBJ1-1,TRBD1,TRBV19,.,CASSPRDRYTEAFF,TGTGCCAGTAGTCCCCGGGACAGGTACACTGAAGCTTTCTTT
TRBJ1-2,.,TRBV6-5,.,CASSSEGRGTYGYTF,TGTGCCAGCAGCTCGGAGGGCAGGGGTACCTATGGCTACACCTTC
TRBJ2-2,.,TRBV5-1,.,CASSLGPGLNTGELFF,TGCGCCAGCAGCTTGGGCCCGGGGCTCAACACCGGGGAGCTGTTTTTT
TRBJ1-4,.,TRBV15,.,CATSRDSPSNEKLFF,TGTGCCACCAGCAGAGATTCCCCCTCTAATGAAAAACTGTTTTTT
TRBJ2-2,.,TRBV11-2,few,CASSQGSGYTGELFF,TGTGCCAGCAGCCAAGGGAGCGGGTACACCGGGGAGCTGTTTTTT
TRBJ2-1,TRBD2,TRBV27,.,CASSPRLAGGYFPYNEQFF,TGTGCCAGCAGTCCCCGACTAGCGGGGGGCTACTTTCCTTACAATGAGCAGTTCTTC
TRBJ1-2,TRBD1,TRBV7-9,many,CASSFPTGEDGYTF,TGTGCCAGCAGCTTCCCAACAGGGGAAGATGGCTACACCTTC
TRBJ2-1,.,TRBV5-6,.,CASSSRGEQFF,TGTGCCAGCAGCTCACGCGGTGAGCAGTTCTTC
TRBJ2-5,.,TRBV2,few,CASSVRREETQYF,TGTGCCAGCAGTGTTCGGCGGGAAGAGACCCAGTACTTC
TRBJ2-1,.,TRBV30,.,CAWSAGRRMFF,TGTGCCTGGAGTGCGGGACGACGAATGTTCTTC
TRBJ1-2,.,TRBV7-2,few,CASSPRVSGYTF,TGTGCCAGCAGTCCCCGGGTTTCTGGCTACACCTTC
TRBJ1-1,TRBD1,TRBV7-9,.,CASSFGTANTEAFF,TGTGCCAGCAGCTTCGGGACAGCGAACACTGAAGCTTTCTTT
TRBJ1-1,.,TRBV2,.,CASLLGARTEAFF,TGTGCCAGCTTACTAGGGGCGCGCACTGAAGCTTTCTTT
TRBJ2-1,.,TRBV30,.,CAWIPGQRGSNEQFF,TGTGCCTGGATTCCCGGCCAACGAGGGTCCAATGAGCAGTTCTTC
TRBJ2-1,.,TRBV29-1,.,CSVEIIGAYNEQFF,TGCAGCGTTGAGATTATCGGCGCCTACAATGAGCAGTTCTTC
TRBJ2-3,.,TRBV11-2,.,CASSLDMADTQYF,TGTGCCAGCAGCTTAGATATGGCAGATACGCAGTATTTT